This T cell receptor beta chain was obtained from a study of Ad26.COV2.S vaccination and SARS-CoV-2 variants. The study, taken as a whole, reports: A substantial breadth of spike-specific CD8+ and CD4+ T cell responses after vaccination has been reported.

This table comes from immunoSEQ multiplex PCR, and its TCRdb copy is limited to in-frame clones, with some not included. The data contain 350,000 to 450,000 clones, 83% of them singletons. Treatment denoted: 19 received Ad26.COV2.S at low or high dose, single or two shots; 5 received placebo; per-sample allocation not given. Samples analyzed were those drawn on day 63 after the first vaccine or placebo injection. The CDR3 spans 11 residues. The germline gives CDR1 SQVTM, CDR2 ANQGSEA. V was clipped by 6 bases and J by 3 bases, with 8 bases between them. This clone was detected only once. Its antigen remains unknown.

This material consisted of peripheral blood, taken in a trial of Ad26.COV2.S vaccine versus placebo. This sequence originates from a person between 18 and 65 years old who received the Ad26.COV2.S COVID-19 vaccine or a placebo. The chain combines TRBV29-1 with TRBJ1-2; no reliable D call. CDR3 DNA sequence: TGCAGCGTGCCCCCACACTATGGCTACACCTTC. This encodes CSVPPHYGYTF.